The entry below describes one TCR beta chain. There are a few counts of this clone. Its antigen has not been determined. Per-nucleotide qualities are absent, and no much larger clonotype sits a single base away. The sample originates from a study of cytotoxic CD8 clonotypes in ibrutinib-treated CLL (dated by TCRdb to the early 2020s). With regard to the full study: In this cohort, about 16 patients were treatment-naive and roughly 10 were relapsed/refractory, while roughly 18 had unmutated IGHV. Response samples were taken after a median of approximately 13 months on treatment, ranging from roughly 6 to 36 months. Responses were partial in around 25 patients and complete in 2; after median about 5.5 years follow-up, about 14 stayed in remission and about twelve progressed. Of the 85 to 90 participants in the trial, about two dozen had longitudinal samples available. On average, each sample had roughly 230,000 productive templates and more than 85,000 productive rearrangements. Cryopreserved peripheral blood mononuclear cells were obtained prior to treatment, at the time of response, and at either disease progression or sustained remission. Patients were still on ibrutinib when every remission and progressive disease sample was collected. On the study overall, not on this receptor specifically: Baseline clonality exceeded that of age-matched healthy donors and correlated strongly with circulating CD8+ T-cell counts. Sustained-remission and progressing patients did not have matched sampling times, and lymph node repertoires were not examined. Public clonotypes were rare and either shrank or stayed stable during treatment, and the rise in clonality at ibrutinib response reflected expansion of private clonotypes. Clonality increased at ibrutinib response, stayed stable in sustained remission, and fell back toward baseline at progression.

On a MiSeq, deep resolution sequencing aimed for a depth between 1 in 1 million and 1 in 200,000 T cells, with each clonotype covered 10x on average. The immunoSEQ hsTCRB Kit was used to generate TCR beta libraries. The paper's data handling went like this. The data were analyzed with ImmunoSEQ Analyzer and ImmunoSEQ Data Assistant, and V, D and J gene assignments followed IMGT definitions. Clonality was computed as one minus normalized Shannon entropy of productive rearrangement frequencies, ranging from 0 to 1. Public clonotype analysis was restricted to overrepresented clonotypes comprising at least 0.05% of each patient's repertoire. Fewer than 15 age-matched healthy donor repertoires from immuneACCESS served as clonality controls. TCRdb took over this immuneACCESS table, retaining in-frame rearrangements with V and J assigned. Such tables are incomplete; in checked studies, under half of the missing clones stem from an unresolved V gene, and the remainder is unexplained. Clone size and V and J calls were adopted from that table, with D and trimming inferred from the DNA. This sample lists about 140,000 clones; around 84% were detected once. The ten top clones hold less than 9% of the sample.

Roughly 2 micrograms of genomic DNA were extracted from cryopreserved PBMCs for TCR beta library preparation. Longitudinal blood samples from CLL patients receiving ibrutinib monotherapy were subjected to high-throughput TCR beta sequencing. Patients were enrolled in a phase 2 open-label single-center ibrutinib monotherapy trial. V is trimmed back by 6 bases and J by 5 bases, and the junction contains 8 bases that no gene match accounts for. The CDR3 holds 14 amino acids from the cysteine to the phenylalanine. The DNA shown is the 42-base CDR3, in frame from base 1. Looking up the germline V gene yields CDR1 MDHEN and CDR2 SYDVKM.

This clonotype was obtained from a human donor with chronic lymphocytic leukemia. The chain is made from TRBV28 and TRBJ1-1, with TRBD1 matching 8 junction bases. Sequencing used PBMCs, obtained after 36 months of ibrutinib treatment. The DNA sequence is given as TGTGCCAGCAGGATCCTACAGGGGGGGACTGAAGCTTTCTTT. Translation gives CASRILQGGTEAFF.